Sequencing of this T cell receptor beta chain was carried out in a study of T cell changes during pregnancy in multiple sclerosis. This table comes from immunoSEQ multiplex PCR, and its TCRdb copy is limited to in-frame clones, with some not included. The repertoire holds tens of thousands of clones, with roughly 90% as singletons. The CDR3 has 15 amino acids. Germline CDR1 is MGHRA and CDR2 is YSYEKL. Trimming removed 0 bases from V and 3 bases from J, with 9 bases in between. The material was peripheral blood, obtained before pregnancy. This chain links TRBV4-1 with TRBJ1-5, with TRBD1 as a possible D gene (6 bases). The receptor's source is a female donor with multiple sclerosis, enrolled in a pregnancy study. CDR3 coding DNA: TGCGCCAGCAGCCAAGAAGGGGGTCCCAATCAGCCCCAGCATTTT. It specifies CASSQEGGPNQPQHF.